Listed here is a single TCR beta chain. Its antigen is not yet known. The sample holds no much larger clone one base away, and base qualities are not on file. The data originate from a study of T-cell memory formation after mild COVID-19 (dated by TCRdb to the early 2020s). In terms of the full investigation: TCR sequence clusters from the two donors were found to be largely donor specific. T-cell clones expanding and contracting after mild COVID-19 in a couple of donors were tracked by longitudinal TCRalpha and TCRbeta repertoire sequencing. Two young, previously healthy adult volunteers made up the cohort, one male and one female. Overall study results and their limits: Contracting CD4+ clones were located mainly in the CM and EM memory subsets, whereas CD8+ clones were found to be enriched in EMRA. The second-wave clones that peaked on day 37 were not confirmed to be SARS-CoV-2 specific. Clones that contracted from day 15 to 85 showed balanced CD4/CD8 phenotypes, whereas a second wave of clones that expanded from day 15 to 37 leaned towards CD4+. The study covered only a couple of mild cases, and larger cohorts including severe cases with pre-infection samples were considered necessary. Some responding clones were detected in pre-infection memory, suggesting pre-existing cross-reactive memory T cells joined the SARS-CoV-2 response.

V has 0 bases trimmed and J has 6 bases trimmed; junction bases matching no gene number 2. Including the terminal cysteine and phenylalanine, the CDR3 comprises 14 residues. Only CDR3 DNA remains: 42 bases, in frame from the first base. The germline V gene encodes CDR1 SGHRS and CDR2 YFSETQ. PBMCs were isolated by Ficoll-Paque density gradient centrifugation. Sequencing was carried out with an Illumina NovaSeq 6000. cDNA libraries for TCRalpha and TCRbeta were prepared by 5'RACE using constant-segment primers, with sample barcodes and unique molecular identifiers added. RNA was extracted from every sample with Trizol reagent. The libraries were amplified in two PCR steps, and the second step added a second sample barcode and Illumina TruSeq adapters. Sequencing of the libraries was done on an Illumina NovaSeq, producing 2 x 150 bp paired-end reads. Processing in the source paper ran as follows. Demultiplexing of reads and collapsing into UMI-guided consensus sequences were performed with migec v1.2.7. Using mixcr v2.1.11, the UMI consensuses were aligned to TRA and TRB V and J templates and assembled into clonotypes. A clonotype was counted as expanded or contracted only when both edgeR and NoisET called the clonotype significant, with the noise models trained on biological replicates. edgeR calls used a false discovery rate-adjusted p below 0.01 and a log2 fold-change threshold of 1. As an exploratory analysis of dynamics, PCA with hierarchical clustering was applied to max-normalized trajectories of the 1000 most abundant clonotypes. Each responding clone was given a CD4 or CD8 phenotype based on the CD4+ and CD8+ repertoires, which had been sequenced separately. TCRdb reanalyzed the raw reads on its own, using fastp at Q25 for trimming and MiXCR for clone calling, and kept in-frame beta chains. When rows share a CDR3 protein, they turn into one entry using the most common DNA and genes. For this entry, the V and J calls and clone size follow TCRdb and not the study's own pipeline. This sample is represented by roughly 310,000 distinct CDR3 sequences; more than 15% of them were singletons. Over 20% of the sample goes to the ten largest clones.

The receptor chain draws on TRBV5-1 and TRBJ2-2, and 7 junction bases match TRBD2. This clonotype was sampled from a man between 18 and 29 years old who had mild COVID-19 (a few samples of this study predate the infection). The sample titles of this study are shuffled in the database, so cell type and time point are left out; the donor was told from shared clones. Sequencing input: PBMCs or a T cell subset sorted from them (not recorded which). The CDR3 in this case is CASSLALASGELFF. The nucleotide sequence reads as follows: TGCGCCAGCAGCTTGGCACTAGCGTCCGGGGAGCTGTTTTTT.